This T cell receptor beta chain came from a study of T cell responses to AZD1222 COVID-19 vaccine. TCRdb keeps only in-frame clones here, not all; method: immunoSEQ multiplex PCR. The repertoire includes 150,000 to 200,000 clones, more than 80% of them detected once, and 5% to 7.5% sits in the top ten. Turning to this clone: Antigen: not known.

V lost 8 bases, J lost 4 bases, and 9 bases lay in between. The germline CDR1 and CDR2 sequences are MDHEN and SYDVKM. The CDR3 spans 12 residues. Whole-study results and caveats: No repertoire was sampled before or during the peak T cell response, only after it. Donors, mostly white British, included more females; clonal diversity was possibly underestimated. Only five or six individuals given AZD1222 were seropositive at baseline. Spike-specific TCRs gained breadth and depth after people received two AZD1222 doses.

Sequences were derived from peripheral blood, sampled on day 0 of AZD1222 vaccination. This receptor was obtained from an adult in good health. The chain is built from TRBV28 and TRBJ1-5; the D gene is possibly TRBD1 (6 bases). In DNA form, the CDR3 reads TGTGCCAGCTTGCAGGGGAATCAGCCCCAGCATTTT. Translated: CASLQGNQPQHF.